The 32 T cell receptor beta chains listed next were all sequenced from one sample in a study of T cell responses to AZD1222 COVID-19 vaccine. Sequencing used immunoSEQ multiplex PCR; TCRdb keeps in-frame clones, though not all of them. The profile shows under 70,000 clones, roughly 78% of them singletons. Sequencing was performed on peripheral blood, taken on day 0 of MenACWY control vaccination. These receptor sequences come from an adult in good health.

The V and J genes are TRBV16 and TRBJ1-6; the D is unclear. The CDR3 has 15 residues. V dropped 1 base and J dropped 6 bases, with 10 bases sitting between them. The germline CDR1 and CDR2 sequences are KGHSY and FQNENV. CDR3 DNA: TGTGCCAGCAGCCAATTGGCCGTATCTAATTCACCCCTCCACTTT. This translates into CASSQLAVSNSPLHF.

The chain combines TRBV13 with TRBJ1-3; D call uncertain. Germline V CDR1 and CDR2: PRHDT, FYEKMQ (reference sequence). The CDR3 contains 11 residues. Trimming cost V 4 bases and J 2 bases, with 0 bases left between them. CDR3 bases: TGTGCCAGCAGCTCTGGAAACACCATATATTTT. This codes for CASSSGNTIYF.

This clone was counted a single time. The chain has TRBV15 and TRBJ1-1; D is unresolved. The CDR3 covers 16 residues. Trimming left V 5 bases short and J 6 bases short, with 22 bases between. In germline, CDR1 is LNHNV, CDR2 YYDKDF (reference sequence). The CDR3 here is CATSPGSRPGIAEAFF. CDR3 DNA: TGTGCCACCAGCCCGGGGTCGAGGCCCGGGATTGCTGAAGCTTTCTTT.

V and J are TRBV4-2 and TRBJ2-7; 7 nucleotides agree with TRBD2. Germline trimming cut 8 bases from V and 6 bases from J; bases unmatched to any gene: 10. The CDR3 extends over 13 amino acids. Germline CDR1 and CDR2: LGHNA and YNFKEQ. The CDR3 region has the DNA TGTGCCAGCTCTGGCGGGAGAAACGGCGAGCAGTACTTC. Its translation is CASSGGRNGEQYF.

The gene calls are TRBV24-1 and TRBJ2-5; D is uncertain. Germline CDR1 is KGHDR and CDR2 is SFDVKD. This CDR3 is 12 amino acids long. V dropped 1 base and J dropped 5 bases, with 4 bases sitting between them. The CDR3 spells CATSDFGETQYF. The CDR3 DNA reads TGTGCCACCAGTGATTTTGGGGAGACCCAGTACTTC.

CDR3 sequence reads: CASSIDGREYNEQFF. The CDR3 coding sequence is TGTGCCAGTAGTATAGACGGGAGGGAGTACAATGAGCAGTTCTTC. This chain uses TRBV19 with TRBJ2-1, with 8 bases matching TRBD2. Germline V gene lookup returns CDR1 LNHDA and CDR2 SQIVND (reference sequence). The CDR3 sequence is 15 residues long. The V and J ends lost 0 bases and 4 bases, in that order; junction bases with no gene match: 2.

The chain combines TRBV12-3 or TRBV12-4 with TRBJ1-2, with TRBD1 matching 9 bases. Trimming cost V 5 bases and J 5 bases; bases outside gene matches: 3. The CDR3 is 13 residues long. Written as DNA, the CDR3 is TGTGCCAGCAGTAGGGACAGGGATTATGGCTACACCTTC. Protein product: CASSRDRDYGYTF.

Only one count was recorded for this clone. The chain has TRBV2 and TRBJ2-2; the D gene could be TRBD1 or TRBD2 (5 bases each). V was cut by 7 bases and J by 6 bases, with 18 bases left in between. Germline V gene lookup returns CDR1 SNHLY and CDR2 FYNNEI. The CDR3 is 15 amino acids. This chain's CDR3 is CASTPLRGAAGELFF. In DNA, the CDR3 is TGTGCCAGCACCCCTCTTAGAGGGGCCGCCGGGGAGCTGTTTTTT.

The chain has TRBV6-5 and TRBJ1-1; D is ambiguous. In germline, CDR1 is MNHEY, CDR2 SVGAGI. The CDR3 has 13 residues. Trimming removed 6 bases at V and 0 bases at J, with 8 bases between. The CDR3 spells CASSKTLNTEAFF. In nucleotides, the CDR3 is TGTGCCAGCAGCAAAACACTGAACACTGAAGCTTTCTTT.

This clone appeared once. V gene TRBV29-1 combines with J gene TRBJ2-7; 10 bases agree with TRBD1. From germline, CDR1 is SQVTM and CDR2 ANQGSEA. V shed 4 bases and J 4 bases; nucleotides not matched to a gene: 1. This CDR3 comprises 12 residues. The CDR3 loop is CSVGDRGYEQYF. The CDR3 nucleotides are TGCAGCGTTGGGGACAGGGGATACGAGCAGTACTTC.

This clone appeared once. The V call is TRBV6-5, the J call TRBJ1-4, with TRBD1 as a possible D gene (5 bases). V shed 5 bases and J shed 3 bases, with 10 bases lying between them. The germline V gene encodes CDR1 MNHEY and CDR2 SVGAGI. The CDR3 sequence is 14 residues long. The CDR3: CASSRGVSNEKLFF. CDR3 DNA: TGTGCCAGCAGTAGAGGGGTTTCTAATGAAAAACTGTTTTTT.

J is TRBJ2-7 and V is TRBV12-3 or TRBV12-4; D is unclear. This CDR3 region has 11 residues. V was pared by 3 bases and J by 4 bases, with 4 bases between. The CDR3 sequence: CASSFSYEQYF. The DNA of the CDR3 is TGTGCCAGCAGTTTTTCTTACGAGCAGTACTTC.

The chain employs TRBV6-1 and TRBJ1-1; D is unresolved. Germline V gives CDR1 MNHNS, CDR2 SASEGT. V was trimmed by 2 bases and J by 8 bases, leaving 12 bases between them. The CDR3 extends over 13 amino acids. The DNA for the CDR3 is TGTGCCAGCAGTGAATTGAGACGGAAGGAAGCTTTCTTT. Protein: CASSELRRKEAFF.

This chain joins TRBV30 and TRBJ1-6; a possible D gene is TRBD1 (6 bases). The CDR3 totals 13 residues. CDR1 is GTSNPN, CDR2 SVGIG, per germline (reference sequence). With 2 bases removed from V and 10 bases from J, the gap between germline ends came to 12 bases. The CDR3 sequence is CAWSNGGQSPLHF. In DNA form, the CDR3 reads TGTGCCTGGAGTAACGGGGGCCAATCACCCCTCCACTTT.

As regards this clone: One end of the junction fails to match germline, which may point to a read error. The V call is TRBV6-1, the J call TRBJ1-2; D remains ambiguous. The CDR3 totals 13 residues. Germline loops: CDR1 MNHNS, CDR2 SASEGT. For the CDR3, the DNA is TGTGCCAGCAGTAAAGCAGCTAACTATGGCTACACCTTC. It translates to CASSKAANYGYTF.

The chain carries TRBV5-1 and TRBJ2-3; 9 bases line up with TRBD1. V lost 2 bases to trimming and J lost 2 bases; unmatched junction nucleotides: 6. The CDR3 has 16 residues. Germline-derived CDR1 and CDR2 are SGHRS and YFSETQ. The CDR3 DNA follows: TGCGCCAGCAGCTTCTTTGGACAGGGGTACACAGATACGCAGTATTTT. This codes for CASSFFGQGYTDTQYF.

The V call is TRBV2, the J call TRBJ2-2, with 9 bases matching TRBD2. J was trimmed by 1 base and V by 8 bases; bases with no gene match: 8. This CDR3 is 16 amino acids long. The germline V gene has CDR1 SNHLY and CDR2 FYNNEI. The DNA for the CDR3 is TGTGCCAGCGCCATACTAGCGGGCATGAACACCGGGGAGCTGTTTTTT. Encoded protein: CASAILAGMNTGELFF.

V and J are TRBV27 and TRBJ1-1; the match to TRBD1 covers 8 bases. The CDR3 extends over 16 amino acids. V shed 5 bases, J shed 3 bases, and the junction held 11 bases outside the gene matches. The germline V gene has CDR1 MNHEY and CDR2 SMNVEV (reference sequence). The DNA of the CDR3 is TGTGCCAGCAGTCCCGGACAGGGAAGGGGGGACACTGAAGCTTTCTTT. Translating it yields CASSPGQGRGDTEAFF.

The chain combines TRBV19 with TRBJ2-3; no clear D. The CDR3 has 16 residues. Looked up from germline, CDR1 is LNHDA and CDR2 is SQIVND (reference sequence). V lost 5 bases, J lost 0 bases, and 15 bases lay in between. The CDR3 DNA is TGTGCCAGTAGTTCCTCAGGTTTACCTAGCACAGATACGCAGTATTTT. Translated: CASSSSGLPSTDTQYF.

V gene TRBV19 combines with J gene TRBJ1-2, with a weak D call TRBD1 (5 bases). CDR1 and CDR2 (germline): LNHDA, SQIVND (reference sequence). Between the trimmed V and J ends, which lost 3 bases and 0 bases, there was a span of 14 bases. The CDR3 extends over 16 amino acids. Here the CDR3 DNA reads TGTGCCAGTAGTATGAGAGGGGCCAGTCCTAACTATGGCTACACCTTC. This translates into CASSMRGASPNYGYTF.

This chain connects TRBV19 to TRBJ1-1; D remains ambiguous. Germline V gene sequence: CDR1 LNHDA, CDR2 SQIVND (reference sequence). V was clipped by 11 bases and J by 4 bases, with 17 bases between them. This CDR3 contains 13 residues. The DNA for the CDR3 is TGTGCCTCGGGCGGAGGGTATATCACTGAAGCTTTCTTT. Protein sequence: CASGGGYITEAFF.

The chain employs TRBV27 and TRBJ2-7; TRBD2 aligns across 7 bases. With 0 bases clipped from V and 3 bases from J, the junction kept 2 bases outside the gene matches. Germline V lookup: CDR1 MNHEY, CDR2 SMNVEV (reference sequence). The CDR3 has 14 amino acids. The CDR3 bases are TGTGCCAGCAGTTTATCGACGGGGGGCTACGAGCAGTACTTC. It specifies CASSLSTGGYEQYF.

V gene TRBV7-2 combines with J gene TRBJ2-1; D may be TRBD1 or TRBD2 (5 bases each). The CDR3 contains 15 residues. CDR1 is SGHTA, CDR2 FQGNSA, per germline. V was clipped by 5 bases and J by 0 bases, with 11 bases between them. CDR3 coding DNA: TGTGCCAGCAGCCCGGGACCAGACTCCTACAATGAGCAGTTCTTC. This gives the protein CASSPGPDSYNEQFF.

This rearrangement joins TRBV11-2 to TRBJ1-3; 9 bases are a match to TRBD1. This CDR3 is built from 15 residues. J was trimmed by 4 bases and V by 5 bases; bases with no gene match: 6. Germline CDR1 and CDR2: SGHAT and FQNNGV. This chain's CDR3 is CASSHTGGAGNTIYF. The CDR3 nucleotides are TGTGCCAGCAGCCACACAGGGGGCGCCGGAAACACCATATATTTT.

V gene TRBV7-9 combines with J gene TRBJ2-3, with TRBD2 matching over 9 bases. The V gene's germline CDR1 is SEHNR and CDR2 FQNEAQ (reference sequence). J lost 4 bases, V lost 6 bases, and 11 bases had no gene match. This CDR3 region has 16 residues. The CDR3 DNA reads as TGTGCCAGCAGTCAACTGCGGGGGGGCATCGCAGATACGCAGTATTTT. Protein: CASSQLRGGIADTQYF.

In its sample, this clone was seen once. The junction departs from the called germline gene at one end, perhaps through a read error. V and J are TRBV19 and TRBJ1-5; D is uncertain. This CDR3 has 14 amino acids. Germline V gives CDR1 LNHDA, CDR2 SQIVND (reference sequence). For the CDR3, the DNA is TGTGCCAGTAGTGTAGACACCTTCAATCAGCCCCAGCATTTT. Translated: CASSVDTFNQPQHF.

CDR3 in amino acids: CASSPEGRGGPYEQYF. Here the CDR3 DNA reads TGTGCCAGCAGCCCAGAAGGACGCGGGGGGCCTTACGAGCAGTACTTC. This chain links TRBV21-1 with TRBJ2-7; the tabulated D call, TRBD2, remains unverified against the DNA. TRBV21-1 is designated a pseudogene. This CDR3 region has 16 residues.

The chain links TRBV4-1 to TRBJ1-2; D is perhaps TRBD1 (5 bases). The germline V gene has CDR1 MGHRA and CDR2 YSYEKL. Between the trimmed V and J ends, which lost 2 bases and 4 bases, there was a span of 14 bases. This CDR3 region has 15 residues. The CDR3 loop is CASSQPGLGRYGYTF. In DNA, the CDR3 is TGCGCCAGCAGCCAACCAGGTTTGGGGCGCTATGGCTACACCTTC.

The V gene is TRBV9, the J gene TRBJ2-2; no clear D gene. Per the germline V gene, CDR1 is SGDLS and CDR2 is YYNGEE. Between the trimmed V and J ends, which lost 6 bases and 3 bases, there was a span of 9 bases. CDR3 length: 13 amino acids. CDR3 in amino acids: CASKGGYTGELFF. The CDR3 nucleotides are TGTGCCAGCAAGGGCGGATACACCGGGGAGCTGTTTTTT.

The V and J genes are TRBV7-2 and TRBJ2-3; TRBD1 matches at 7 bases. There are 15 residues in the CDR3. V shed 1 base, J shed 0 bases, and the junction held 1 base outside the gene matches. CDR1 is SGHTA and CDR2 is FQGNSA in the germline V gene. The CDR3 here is CASSLGQGSTDTQYF. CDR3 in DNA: TGTGCCAGCAGCTTAGGACAGGGTAGCACAGATACGCAGTATTTT.

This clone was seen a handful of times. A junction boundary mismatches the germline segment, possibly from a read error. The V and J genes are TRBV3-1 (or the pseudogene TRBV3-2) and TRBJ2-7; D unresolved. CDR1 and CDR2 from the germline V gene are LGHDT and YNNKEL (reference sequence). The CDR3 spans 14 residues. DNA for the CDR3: TGTGCCAGCAGCCTCCTAGTTGCCCCGGAAAGGATGAACTTC. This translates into CASSLLVAPERMNF.

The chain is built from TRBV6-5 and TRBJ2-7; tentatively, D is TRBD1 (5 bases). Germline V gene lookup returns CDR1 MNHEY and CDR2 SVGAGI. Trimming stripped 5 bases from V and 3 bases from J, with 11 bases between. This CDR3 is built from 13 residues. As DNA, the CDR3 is TGTGCCAGCAGTCTTACAGGTAGCTACGAGCAGTACTTC. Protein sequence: CASSLTGSYEQYF.